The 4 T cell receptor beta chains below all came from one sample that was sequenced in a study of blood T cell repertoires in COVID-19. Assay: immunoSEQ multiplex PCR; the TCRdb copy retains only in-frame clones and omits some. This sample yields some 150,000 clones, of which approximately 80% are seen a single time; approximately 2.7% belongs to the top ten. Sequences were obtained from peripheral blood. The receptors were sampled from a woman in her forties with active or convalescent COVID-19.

The CDR3 nucleotides read TGTGCCAGCACCCTCTGGGGAGGGGGTTCGTCCCCAACGACCAAACTGTTTTTT. As protein: CASTLWGGGSSPTTKLFF. The chain is built from TRBV7-2 and TRBJ1-4, with D perhaps matching TRBD1 (6 bases). Germline V gene sequence: CDR1 SGHTA, CDR2 FQGNSA. V shed 7 bases and J shed 11 bases, with 32 bases lying between them. This CDR3 has 18 residues.

DNA of the CDR3: TGTGCCAGCAGCTTCAGGGACAGGGGGAGCTATGGCTACACCTTC. Its protein is CASSFRDRGSYGYTF. The genes are TRBV7-9 and TRBJ1-2; TRBD1 matches at 11 bases. Looked up from germline, CDR1 is SEHNR and CDR2 is FQNEAQ (reference sequence). The CDR3 covers 15 residues. Germline trimming cut 3 bases from V and 4 bases from J; bases unmatched to any gene: 4. Together with reference TRBV7-9 and TRBJ1-2, the CDR3 gives the full variable domain: DTGVSQNPRHKITKRGQNVTFRCDPISEHNRLYWYRQTLGQGPEFLTYFQNEAQLEKSRLLSDRFSAERPKGSFSTLEIQRTEQGDSAMYLCASSFRDRGSYGYTFGSGTRLTVV.

The CDR3 spells CASSSLDINYGYTF. The DNA for the CDR3 is TGTGCCAGCAGCTCTCTTGACATAAACTATGGCTACACCTTC. This chain links TRBV3-1 (or the pseudogene TRBV3-2) with TRBJ1-2; D not resolved. Germline values: CDR1 LGHDT, CDR2 YNNKEL (reference sequence). V was trimmed by 5 bases and J by 2 bases, leaving 12 bases between them. CDR3 length: 14 residues.

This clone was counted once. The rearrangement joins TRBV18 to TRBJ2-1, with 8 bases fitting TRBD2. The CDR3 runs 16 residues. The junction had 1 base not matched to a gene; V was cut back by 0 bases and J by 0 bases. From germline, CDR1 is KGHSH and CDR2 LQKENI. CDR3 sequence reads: CASSPPGLGSYNEQFF. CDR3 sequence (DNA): TGTGCCAGCTCACCACCGGGACTAGGCTCCTACAATGAGCAGTTCTTC.